This is a list of T cell receptor beta chains from one sample in a study of metastatic and nonmetastatic thyroid tumors. From the PCR reads, TCRdb re-called clones with MiXCR. Of about 20,000 clones in the sample, approximately 10% were seen once. Sequenced input: blood. The source is a female donor with papillary thyroid cancer or a benign thyroid nodule (not recorded which). Some clones in this sample may be carry-over from other donors' samples. Each CDR3 is given with its conserved first and last residue.

j_gene: TRBJ2-3
v_gene: TRBV6-4
CDR3aa: CARSDSEADTPYF

j_gene: TRBJ2-7
v_gene: TRBV7-2
CDR3aa: CASGQSYEQYF

j_gene: TRBJ2-7
v_gene: TRBV20-1
CDR3aa: CSARAQPTYEQYF

j_gene: TRBJ1-6
v_gene: TRBV4-1
CDR3aa: CASSQGRGGHNSPLHF

j_gene: TRBJ2-3
v_gene: TRBV24-1
CDR3aa: CATRGFRETDTQYF

j_gene: TRBJ2-7
v_gene: TRBV6-2/TRBV6-3
CDR3aa: CATHPGRAPSYEQYF

j_gene: TRBJ2-7
v_gene: TRBV7-2
CDR3aa: CASSLRGQGDEQYF

j_gene: TRBJ1-1
v_gene: TRBV30
CDR3aa: CAWSALGGGTEAFF

j_gene: TRBJ1-1
v_gene: TRBV28
CDR3aa: CASTLNAGLNTEAFF

j_gene: TRBJ2-1
v_gene: TRBV2
CDR3aa: CASSAAGAMDNEQFF

j_gene: TRBJ2-7
v_gene: TRBV6-2/TRBV6-3
CDR3aa: CASSYSREAYEQYF

j_gene: TRBJ2-3
v_gene: TRBV27
CDR3aa: CASSSGDTQYF

j_gene: TRBJ2-7
v_gene: TRBV20-1
CDR3aa: CSAQRDDYEQYF

j_gene: TRBJ1-1
v_gene: TRBV2
CDR3aa: CASSVGGTEAFF

j_gene: TRBJ2-2
v_gene: TRBV7-8
CDR3aa: CASSLTPPPHNTGELFF

j_gene: TRBJ2-5
v_gene: TRBV24-1
CDR3aa: CATSDLAGETQYF

j_gene: TRBJ2-5
v_gene: TRBV20-1
CDR3aa: CSASGGRVTQYF

j_gene: TRBJ1-2
v_gene: TRBV7-9
CDR3aa: CASSPGNYGYTF

j_gene: TRBJ1-6
v_gene: TRBV7-2
CDR3aa: CASSQTVNSPLHF

j_gene: TRBJ1-5
v_gene: TRBV27
CDR3aa: CASRFCAGIYQPQHF

j_gene: TRBJ1-1
v_gene: TRBV19
CDR3aa: CASSISQSNTEAFF

j_gene: TRBJ1-1
v_gene: TRBV6-1
CDR3aa: CTSESTGTTGAFF

j_gene: TRBJ2-4
v_gene: TRBV20-1
CDR3aa: CSAKRGRLAKNIQYF

j_gene: TRBJ2-7
v_gene: TRBV9
CDR3aa: CASSVAGESSYEQYF

j_gene: TRBJ2-1
v_gene: TRBV19
CDR3aa: CATSEGGRAYNEQFF

j_gene: TRBJ2-7
v_gene: TRBV7-2
CDR3aa: CASSSTSGRYEQYF

j_gene: TRBJ2-3
v_gene: TRBV6-1
CDR3aa: CASSSGTSGTDTQYF

j_gene: TRBJ2-7
v_gene: TRBV3-1
CDR3aa: CASSLRTSGASHEQCF

j_gene: TRBJ2-7
v_gene: TRBV6-2/TRBV6-3
CDR3aa: CASSSPLDEQYF

j_gene: TRBJ2-5
v_gene: TRBV6-2/TRBV6-3
CDR3aa: CASSSRPGSPQETQYF

j_gene: TRBJ2-1
v_gene: TRBV19
CDR3aa: CATRGTPYNEQFF

j_gene: TRBJ2-7
v_gene: TRBV4-2
CDR3aa: CASSQSYEQYF

j_gene: TRBJ2-7
v_gene: TRBV20-1
CDR3aa: CSARVSGRTYEQYF

j_gene: TRBJ2-7
v_gene: TRBV20-1
CDR3aa: CSAIAPSDFYEQYF

j_gene: TRBJ1-2
v_gene: TRBV6-2/TRBV6-3
CDR3aa: CASITGYGYGYTF

j_gene: TRBJ2-7
v_gene: TRBV20-1
CDR3aa: CSASIGQGTYYEQYF

j_gene: TRBJ2-5
v_gene: TRBV29-1
CDR3aa: CSVDRVGETQYF

j_gene: TRBJ2-1
v_gene: TRBV10-3
CDR3aa: CAVTRGRDSSYNEQFF

j_gene: TRBJ2-5
v_gene: TRBV6-2/TRBV6-3
CDR3aa: CASSYSRGTGTQYF

j_gene: TRBJ2-7
v_gene: TRBV7-6
CDR3aa: CASSLVSGGHEQYF

j_gene: TRBJ2-1
v_gene: TRBV6-4
CDR3aa: CASSAGSYNEQFF

j_gene: TRBJ2-1
v_gene: TRBV11-1
CDR3aa: CASSSVRSSYNEQFF

j_gene: TRBJ1-1
v_gene: TRBV29-1
CDR3aa: CSVATRATEAFF

j_gene: TRBJ2-3
v_gene: TRBV19
CDR3aa: CASSLLGASSTDTQYF

j_gene: TRBJ2-7
v_gene: TRBV11-2
CDR3aa: CASSLSQLQRPYEQYF

j_gene: TRBJ2-1
v_gene: TRBV11-1
CDR3aa: CASSKGGSGEYNEQFF

j_gene: TRBJ2-5
v_gene: TRBV6-1
CDR3aa: CASSVQVGCQEAQYF

j_gene: TRBJ2-1
v_gene: TRBV4-1
CDR3aa: CASSQDSGSYNEQFF

j_gene: TRBJ2-7
v_gene: TRBV15
CDR3aa: CATSRDVTSGHYEQYF

j_gene: TRBJ2-5
v_gene: TRBV6-1
CDR3aa: CASNLGRRGQETQYF